The rows below give T cell receptor beta chains drawn from one sample of a study of identical twins. From the 5' RACE reads, TCRdb called clonotypes with MiXCR, one entry per CDR3 protein. Altogether a few hundred thousand distinct CDR3 sequences are present, nearly 9.5% being singletons, with the ten largest covering 6% to 8.5%. The same sample was also used in a study of yellow fever vaccine responses in identical twins.

The sequenced sample consisted of CD8+ T cells sorted from blood. These receptors all stem from a woman aged 18-35 years in good health. Each CDR3 is given with its conserved first and last residue. A D gene is named only where the DNA matches it firmly. Size is stated for part of the rows, as once, few or many counts, or as a class when the clone is expanded.

D gene,clone size,J gene,V gene,CDR3 DNA,CDR3 protein
-,many,TRBJ2-1,TRBV27,TGTGCCAGCAGTAGCGGAGGGCCCACGGAGCAGTTCTTC,CASSSGGPTEQFF
-,few,TRBJ2-1,TRBV4-3,TGCGCCAGCAGCCAGACTAGTGTGTCCTACAATGAGCAGTTCTTC,CASSQTSVSYNEQFF
TRBD2,-,TRBJ2-1,TRBV3-1,TGTGCCAGCAGCCCGACTAGCGGGGTTGACAATGAGCAGTTCTTC,CASSPTSGVDNEQFF
-,-,TRBJ1-2,TRBV28,TGTGCCAGCACCGTACAGGGATCCTATGGCTACACCTTC,CASTVQGSYGYTF
-,many,TRBJ1-2,TRBV9,TGTGCCAGCAGCACCCGGGACCGAAACTATGGCTACACCTTC,CASSTRDRNYGYTF
-,few,TRBJ2-7,TRBV2,TGTGCCAGCAGTGAACAGCTATACCCCTACGAGCAGTACTTC,CASSEQLYPYEQYF
TRBD2,many,TRBJ2-1,TRBV24-1,TGTGCCACCAGTGATTTGATCCGGACTAGCAACAGCTCCTACAATGAGCAGTTCTTC,CATSDLIRTSNSSYNEQFF
-,many,TRBJ2-3,TRBV5-1,TGCGCCAGCAGCTTGGAGACTGGGACAGATACGCAGTATTTT,CASSLETGTDTQYF
TRBD1,many,TRBJ2-7,TRBV6-1,TGTGCCAGCAGCCAGGGACAGGGTCCCGAGCAGTACTTC,CASSQGQGPEQYF
TRBD1,few,TRBJ1-4,TRBV12-3/TRBV12-4,TGTGCCAGCAGTTCACAGGGACAGCTTAATGAAAAACTGTTTTTT,CASSSQGQLNEKLFF
-,-,TRBJ1-1,TRBV18,TGTGCCAGCTCACCAGTGGGTACGAACACTGAAGCTTTCTTT,CASSPVGTNTEAFF
TRBD2,many,TRBJ2-3,TRBV7-2,TGTGCCAGCAGGCCTAGCGGGAGACCGGATACGCAGTATTTT,CASRPSGRPDTQYF
-,-,TRBJ2-1,TRBV28,TGTGCCAGCAGCTATGTCGTTGCTGAGCAGTTCTTC,CASSYVVAEQFF
-,-,TRBJ2-3,TRBV7-8,TGTGCCAGCAGCTCGCTTTCTATGACAGATACGCAGTATTTT,CASSSLSMTDTQYF
TRBD1,-,TRBJ2-1,TRBV11-2,TGTGCCAGCAGCTGGCCCCCCCAGGGGGCCAATGAGCAGTTCTTC,CASSWPPQGANEQFF
-,many,TRBJ2-3,TRBV29-1,TGCAGCGTTGAAGATTATGGAGATACGCAGTATTTT,CSVEDYGDTQYF
-,few,TRBJ2-3,TRBV27,TGTGCCAGCAGTTTATCGGCGGGATTCACAGATACGCAGTATTTT,CASSLSAGFTDTQYF
-,few,TRBJ2-7,TRBV20-1,TGCAGTGCTAGAGTTCCAAATGCTTACGAGCAGTACTTC,CSARVPNAYEQYF
TRBD1,-,TRBJ2-3,TRBV7-3,TGTGCCAGCCGGGACAGGGGTACAGATACGCAGTATTTT,CASRDRGTDTQYF
TRBD1,few,TRBJ1-1,TRBV10-3,TGTGCCATCAGTGAAGACAGGGTCATGAACACTGAAGCTTTCTTT,CAISEDRVMNTEAFF
TRBD2,many,TRBJ2-1,TRBV6-4,TGTGCCAGCAGTGTGATAGCGGGTTCCTACAATGAGCAGTTCTTC,CASSVIAGSYNEQFF
TRBD2,-,TRBJ2-1,TRBV7-8,TGTGCCAGCAGCTTCGGTATCGGGACTAGCACCTACAATGAGCAGTTCTTC,CASSFGIGTSTYNEQFF
TRBD1,-,TRBJ2-2,TRBV6-2/TRBV6-3,TGTGCCAGCGAGAACAGGGGTTTTGACACCGGGGAGCTGTTTTTT,CASENRGFDTGELFF
TRBD1,many,TRBJ2-3,TRBV7-9,TGTGCCAGCAGCGCACAGGGGGAGGATACGCAGTATTTT,CASSAQGEDTQYF
TRBD2,many,TRBJ2-4,TRBV5-1,TGCGCCAGCAGCTCAAGCTCGGGACTAGCGGGGACAATTCAGTACTTC,CASSSSSGLAGTIQYF
-,-,TRBJ2-2,TRBV2,TGTGCCAGCAGTTTACTCCGGGAAGGGGGGGAGCTGTTTTTT,CASSLLREGGELFF
-,-,TRBJ2-3,TRBV5-8,TGTGCCAGCAGCTTGTACAAGGATAGCACAGATACGCAGTATTTT,CASSLYKDSTDTQYF
TRBD1,many,TRBJ1-1,TRBV12-3/TRBV12-4,TGTGCCAGCACCGAGACAGGGTTGAACACTGAAGCTTTCTTT,CASTETGLNTEAFF
-,many,TRBJ1-2,TRBV7-9,TGTGCCAGCAGCCGGACAGCTAAGCCTAACTATGGCTACACCTTC,CASSRTAKPNYGYTF
-,-,TRBJ2-1,TRBV5-6,TGTGCCAGCAGCTTCGGGACTTCATACAATGAGCAGTTCTTC,CASSFGTSYNEQFF
TRBD1,-,TRBJ1-5,TRBV30,TGTGCCTGCGAACTAACGCGGACAGGGGACAATCAGCCCCAGCATTTT,CACELTRTGDNQPQHF
-,-,TRBJ2-2,TRBV24-1,TGTGCCACCAGTGATTTGGCGGGATTCGGGGAGCTGTTTTTT,CATSDLAGFGELFF
-,-,TRBJ2-7,TRBV6-1,TGTGCCAGCAGCTCTCAGGGGGGAAGTTTGTACGAGCAGTACTTC,CASSSQGGSLYEQYF
-,few,TRBJ2-3,TRBV5-1,TGCGCCAGCCGAAGTCTTAGCACAGATACGCAGTATTTT,CASRSLSTDTQYF
-,many,TRBJ1-2,TRBV12-3/TRBV12-4,TGTGCCAGCACCCCTTTCTTGGGGTGGGGCTACACCTTC,CASTPFLGWGYTF
-,-,TRBJ2-7,TRBV30,TGTGCCGGGACCGGGACAACCACCTACGAGCAGTACTTC,CAGTGTTTYEQYF
-,many,TRBJ2-1,TRBV4-3,TGCGCCAGCAGCCAAGTAGGGTCCTACAATGAGCAGTTCTTC,CASSQVGSYNEQFF
-,many,TRBJ2-5,TRBV3-1,TGTGCCAGCAGCCAAGGTTCTCGCCAGTACTTC,CASSQGSRQYF
-,-,TRBJ2-1,TRBV2,TGTGCCATCAACCCAGGGTCCGATGAGCAGTTCTTC,CAINPGSDEQFF
-,few,TRBJ2-3,TRBV15,TGTGCCACCAGCAGTAGTGGGGGGGCATCCTTACCGGATACGCAGTATTTT,CATSSSGGASLPDTQYF
-,many,TRBJ2-7,TRBV10-3,TGTGCCATCAGTGACCAGGGATACGAGCAGTACTTC,CAISDQGYEQYF
TRBD1,-,TRBJ2-1,TRBV20-1,TGCAGTGCTTCCGGGACAGGGACCATAACGAAGTTCTTC,CSASGTGTITKFF
TRBD1,-,TRBJ1-4,TRBV20-1,TGCAGTGCCAACCCCGGGGCGGACAGGGGCTCCTATGCCACTAATGAAAAACTGTTTTTT,CSANPGADRGSYATNEKLFF
-,few,TRBJ1-1,TRBV11-2,TGTGCCAGCAGCCCCTATCATTCAAGCTCGGCGGGGATATTCACTGAAGCTTTCTTT,CASSPYHSSSAGIFTEAFF
-,many,TRBJ1-5,TRBV19,TGTGCCAGTAGTATCCAGCCGTATAGCAATCAGCCCCAGCATTTT,CASSIQPYSNQPQHF
TRBD1,-,TRBJ2-7,TRBV2,TGTGCCAGCAGTCAACGCCGGGACAGGGGCCACGAGCAGTACTTC,CASSQRRDRGHEQYF
-,-,TRBJ2-5,TRBV13,TGTGCCAGCAGCTTAGGCCCAAGGGGCGGAGAGACCCAGTACTTC,CASSLGPRGGETQYF
TRBD1,-,TRBJ1-2,TRBV30,TGTGCCTGGAACCCCGGGACAGTCGGCTACACCTTC,CAWNPGTVGYTF
-,few,TRBJ2-5,TRBV20-1,TGCAGTGCTAGTTTCAGAGGGAGAGGGGAGACCCAGTACTTC,CSASFRGRGETQYF